This section outlines one TCR beta chain sequence together with its context. Germline loops: CDR1 MNHEY, CDR2 SMNVEV (reference sequence). The CDR3 is 15 amino acids. The V and J ends lost 5 bases and 6 bases, in that order; junction bases with no gene match: 8. Assay used: immunoSEQ multiplex PCR; TCRdb lists only in-frame clones, some missing. The sample lists more than 200,000 clones, about 86% occurring once. The sample originates from a study of blood T cell repertoires in COVID-19. Study information: COVID-19 samples collected from the United States, Italy and Spain covered acute and convalescent phases. Nucleic acid was either cDNA or gDNA, and it came from T cells, B-cell-depleted T cells, or PBMCs.

This clonotype originated in a man aged 25-45 years with active or convalescent COVID-19. The chain is built from TRBV27 and TRBJ2-3; 10 nucleotides align to TRBD1. Sequencing was performed on peripheral blood. The CDR3 loop reads CASSRDRGFSDTQYF. For the CDR3, the DNA is TGTGCCAGCAGTCGGGACAGGGGCTTCTCGGATACGCAGTATTTT.